This T cell receptor (beta chain) was captured by sequencing in a study of CD4 T cells in relation to SARS-CoV-2 and coronaviruses. CDR3 size: 13 residues. Trimming stripped 4 bases from V and 3 bases from J, with 10 bases between. Germline assignment: CDR1 LNHDA and CDR2 SQIVND (reference sequence). Clones were sequenced by immunoSEQ multiplex PCR, and TCRdb holds only the in-frame ones, with some missing. The sample yields approximately 70,000 clones, 85% to 95% seen once. CD4+ T cells from unexposed donors were obtained before the COVID-19 pandemic (2011-2018). This sequence originates from a human donor in good health. The sample comprised naive CD4+ T cells from PBMCs. The subset here: naive CD4+ T cells isolated by negative enrichment. The V and J genes are TRBV19 and TRBJ2-7; D ambiguous. The CDR3 bases are TGTGCCAGTAGTAGAAGTGGCAGCTACGAGCAGTACTTC. Translation gives CASSRSGSYEQYF. The entire variable domain, with the rest obtained from reference TRBV19 and TRBJ2-7, is as follows: DGGITQSPKYLFRKEGQNVTLSCEQNLNHDAMYWYRQDPGQGLRLIYYSQIVNDFQKGDIAEGYSVSREKKESFPLTVTSAQKNPTAFYLCASSRSGSYEQYFGPGTRLTVT.